These 5 T cell receptor beta chains share one sample of origin, sequenced in a study of identical twins (dated by TCRdb to the mid-2010s). Library preparation used 5' RACE. The reads were generated on an Illumina HiSeq 2000. The public reads were reprocessed in TCRdb via fastp at Q25 and MiXCR, keeping in-frame beta chains. Here each entry gathers all rows of one CDR3 protein and keeps the most common genes and DNA. Within this sample are approximately 670,000 distinct CDR3 sequences, with roughly 6% of them counted one time only. The top ten constitute 1.5% to 2% of the sample. Sequenced sample: naive T cells sorted from blood. Sample cell subset or site, as interpreted from the label and publication: cells isolated with a human naive T-cell isolation kit. The receptors derive from a man younger than 30 in good health.

This clonotype occurred a few times. The genes are TRBV7-2 and TRBJ2-7; the match to TRBD2 covers 8 bases. This CDR3 contains 15 residues. Germline CDR1 is SGHTA and CDR2 is FQGNSA. Trimming took 5 bases from V and 3 from J; bases not matched to a gene: 9. The CDR3 protein is CASSPPGLGYYEQYV. In DNA, the CDR3 is TGTGCCAGCAGCCCGCCGGGACTAGGTTACTACGAGCAGTACGTC.

The V and J genes are TRBV3-1 and TRBJ2-2; no clear D. Germline-derived CDR1 and CDR2 are LGHDT and YNNKEL (reference sequence). This CDR3 spans 14 amino acids. V lost 1 base and J lost 8, with 11 bases in between. CDR3 region: CASSQGVLLGELFF. For the CDR3, the DNA is TGTGCCAGCAGCCAAGGAGTCCTTTTAGGGGAGCTGTTTTTT.

This clonotype was observed at least ten times. The genes are TRBV20-1 and TRBJ2-1; 8 nucleotides line up with TRBD2. The V gene end was trimmed by 4 bases and the J gene end by 7 bases; junction bases not matched to a gene: 6. Per germline, CDR1 DFQATT and CDR2 SNEGSKA (reference sequence). The CDR3 is made up of 13 amino acids. CDR3 sequence reads: CSAKTSVSNEQFF. In DNA, the CDR3 is TGCAGTGCTAAGACTAGCGTTTCAAATGAGCAGTTCTTC.

With respect to this clonotype: Compared with germline, one end of the junction differs, possibly owing to a read error. The genes are TRBV12-3 or TRBV12-4 and TRBJ2-3; 8 nucleotides agree with TRBD2. CDR3 length: 15 amino acids. CDR3 amino acids: CARARAGVSADMEYF. The CDR3 nucleotides read TGTGCCAGAGCCCGAGCGGGAGTAAGTGCAGATATGGAGTATTTC.

This clonotype turned up a few times. V is TRBV4-1 and J is TRBJ2-3, with D unclear. CDR1 and CDR2 from the germline V gene are MGHRA and YSYEKL. Trimming took off 0 bases at V and 2 bases at J, with 6 bases between the two ends. The CDR3 is made up of 14 amino acids. CDR3 amino acids: CASSQDLPTDTQYF. The CDR3 DNA reads as TGCGCCAGCAGCCAAGACCTACCCACAGATACGCAGTATTTT.